The 7 T cell receptor beta chains presented below share a single source sample, sequenced in a study of spatial heterogeneity in lung cancer. TCRdb reprocessed the 5' RACE reads with MiXCR, giving one entry per CDR3 protein. The table records tens of thousands of distinct CDR3 sequences, roughly 13% of them present only once. This sample's time point: sample taken at primary tumor resection. Sequencing was performed on PBMCs, taken at surgery. Receptor source: a male donor with early-stage non-small cell lung cancer.

The rearrangement links TRBV6-5 to TRBJ2-7; TRBD2 is a possible D gene (7 bases). This CDR3 contains 16 residues. Looked up from germline, CDR1 is MNHEY and CDR2 is SVGAGI. The ends were cut back, 1 base at V and 2 bases at J, with 15 bases in the middle. This CDR3 is CASSYLGRGVAYEQYF. The CDR3 DNA sequence: TGTGCCAGCAGTTACTTGGGGAGGGGGGTCGCCTACGAGCAGTACTTC.

This chain connects TRBV14 to TRBJ1-1; the D gene is possibly TRBD1 (5 bases). V was clipped by 1 base and J by 5 bases, with 8 bases between them. Germline values: CDR1 SGHDN, CDR2 FVKESK. The CDR3 is made up of 13 amino acids. In DNA, the CDR3 is TGTGCCAGCAGCCAAGGGGGCAGAACTGAAGCTTTCTTT. It is translated as CASSQGGRTEAFF.

This clonotype came up a few times. The chain couples TRBV20-1 to TRBJ2-2; tentatively, D is TRBD2 (5 bases). The germline V gene has CDR1 DFQATT and CDR2 SNEGSKA (reference sequence). V was cut by 2 bases and J by 5 bases, with 9 bases left in between. CDR3 length: 13 amino acids. The CDR3 DNA follows: TGCAGTGCTAGACAGACGGGAACCGGGGAGCTGTTTTTT. It codes for CSARQTGTGELFF.

This clonotype has only a few counts. The chain is built from TRBV7-3 and TRBJ2-2; TRBD2 agrees at 12 bases. Germline V gene sequence: CDR1 SGHTA, CDR2 FQGTGA. CDR3 length equals 16 residues. V dropped 7 bases and J dropped 7; count of bases not matched to a gene: 10. This CDR3 reads CASTRLAGAEGGELFF. Here the CDR3 DNA reads TGTGCCAGCACCCGACTAGCGGGAGCGGAAGGCGGGGAGCTGTTTTTT.

This clonotype was observed a few times. The gene calls are TRBV15 and TRBJ2-2, with TRBD1 matching 7 bases. V dropped 2 bases and J dropped 4; count of bases not matched to a gene: 7. Per the germline V gene, CDR1 is LNHNV and CDR2 is YYDKDF (reference sequence). This CDR3 comprises 16 residues. The CDR3 coding sequence is TGTGCCACCAGCAGATTGGGGAACAGGGGCACCGGGGAGCTGTTTTTT. Protein: CATSRLGNRGTGELFF.

The DNA of the CDR3 is TGTGCCACGATGACAGGTGGGAATTCACCCCTCCACTTT. Translated: CATMTGGNSPLHF. The chain employs TRBV10-3 and TRBJ1-6, with a possible D match to TRBD1 (6 bases). The germline V and J ends were trimmed by 10 bases and 7 bases, with 14 bases remaining between them. This CDR3 region has 13 residues. Germline loops: CDR1 ENHRY, CDR2 SYGVKD.

The chain recombines TRBV20-1 with TRBJ1-3; D call uncertain. CDR1 and CDR2 (germline): DFQATT, SNEGSKA (reference sequence). The V end lost 6 bases, the J end lost 0 bases, and 12 bases lay between the germline ends. The CDR3 has 14 amino acids. The CDR3 loop is CSATKASSGNTIYF. DNA for the CDR3: TGCAGTGCGACAAAGGCAAGCTCTGGAAACACCATATATTTT.